The clone carrying this TCR beta chain is a singleton in its sample. What it recognizes is unknown. Profiled with immunoSEQ multiplex PCR; TCRdb holds only in-frame clones, not every one. The sample records approximately 110,000 clones, roughly 84% being singletons. This CDR3 spans 12 amino acids. V dropped 6 bases and J dropped 7; count of bases not matched to a gene: 6. The sample originates from a study of T cell responses to AZD1222 COVID-19 vaccine. Study-wide results and limits: Clonal diversity was possibly underestimated, and the donors were mostly white British, with more females. Spike-specific TCRs gained breadth and depth after people received two AZD1222 doses.

The sequenced sample was peripheral blood, obtained on day 0 of AZD1222 vaccination. This sequence originates from an adult in good health. The V call is TRBV12-3 or TRBV12-4, the J call TRBJ2-7; TRBD1 aligns across 7 bases. This CDR3 reads CASSRLTGEQYF. CDR3 bases: TGTGCCAGCAGCCGCTTGACAGGGGAGCAGTACTTC.